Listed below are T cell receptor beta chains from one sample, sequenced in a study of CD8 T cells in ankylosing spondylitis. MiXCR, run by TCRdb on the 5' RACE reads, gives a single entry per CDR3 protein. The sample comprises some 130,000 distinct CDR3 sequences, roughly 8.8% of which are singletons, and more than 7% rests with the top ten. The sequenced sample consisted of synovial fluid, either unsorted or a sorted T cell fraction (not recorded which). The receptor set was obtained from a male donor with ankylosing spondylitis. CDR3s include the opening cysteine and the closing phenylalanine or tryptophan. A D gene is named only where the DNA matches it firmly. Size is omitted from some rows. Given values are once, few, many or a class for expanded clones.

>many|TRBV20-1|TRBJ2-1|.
TGCAGTGCTCTCTGGGGTGAGCAGTTCTTC
CSALWGEQFF
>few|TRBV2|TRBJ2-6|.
TGTGCCAGCAGTGAATATGGGGCCAACGTCCTGACTTTC
CASSEYGANVLTF
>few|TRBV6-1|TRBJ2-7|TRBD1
TGTGCCAGCAGTCGCTTGGGGACAGGGCCCGACTACGAGCAGTACTTC
CASSRLGTGPDYEQYF
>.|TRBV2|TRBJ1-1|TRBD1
TGTGCCAGCAGGAGACAGGGATTGAGAATGACTGAAGCTTTCTTT
CASRRQGLRMTEAFF
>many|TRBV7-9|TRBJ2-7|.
TGTGCCAGCAGCTTAGCGGGGGCGGGACGCTCCTACGAGCAGTACTTC
CASSLAGAGRSYEQYF
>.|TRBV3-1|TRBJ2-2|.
TGTGCCAGCAGCCAAGATTATGGGGGGGAGCTGTTTTTT
CASSQDYGGELFF
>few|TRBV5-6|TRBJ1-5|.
TGTGCCAGCAGCTTGGGTCTGTCTAGGGGCGGGAATAGCAATCAGCCCCAGCATTTT
CASSLGLSRGGNSNQPQHF
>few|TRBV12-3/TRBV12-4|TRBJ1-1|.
TGTGCCAGCAGCTGGAGGCAAAACACTGAAGCTTTCTTT
CASSWRQNTEAFF
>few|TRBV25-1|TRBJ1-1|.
TGTGCCAGCAGTGAATTCAGGGCCAACACTGAAGCTTTCTTT
CASSEFRANTEAFF
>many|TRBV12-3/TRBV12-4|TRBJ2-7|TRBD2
TGTGCCAGCAGCTTAGCGGGAGGAATTAAGGGCGAGCAGTACTTC
CASSLAGGIKGEQYF
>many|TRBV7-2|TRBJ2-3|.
TGTGCCAGCAGCCCGGGACGAGAACTCACAGATACGCAGTATTTT
CASSPGRELTDTQYF
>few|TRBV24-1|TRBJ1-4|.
TGTGCCACCAGTGATTCTCGGACGGGTGAAAAACTGTTTTTT
CATSDSRTGEKLFF
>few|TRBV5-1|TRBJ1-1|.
TGCGCCAGCAGCTTGGAGCGAGGGCGGGCCAAAGCTTTCTTT
CASSLERGRAKAFF
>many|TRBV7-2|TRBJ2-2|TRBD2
TGTGCCAGCAGCTTAGCGGAACTAGCGCGGGACACCGGGGAGCTGTTTTTT
CASSLAELARDTGELFF
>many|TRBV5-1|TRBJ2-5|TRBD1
TGCGCCAGCAGCCTACAGGGGTCTGCCCAAGAGACCCAGTACTTC
CASSLQGSAQETQYF
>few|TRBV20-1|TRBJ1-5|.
TGCAGTGCCACAGGGCCCAGCGACGGGGAATATAGCAATCAGCCCCAGCATTTT
CSATGPSDGEYSNQPQHF
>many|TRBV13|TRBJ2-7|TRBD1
TGTGCCAGCAGACCTTCAAGGACAGGGTGGTCCTACGAGCAGTACTTC
CASRPSRTGWSYEQYF
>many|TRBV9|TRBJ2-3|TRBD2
TGTGCCAGCAGCGTAGAGGGCGGGGGGGCTGTCACAGATACGCAGTATTTT
CASSVEGGGAVTDTQYF
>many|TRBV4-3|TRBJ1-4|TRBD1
TGCGCCAGCAGCCCCAAAGTTTTACAGGGGGGTGAAAAACTGTTTTTT
CASSPKVLQGGEKLFF
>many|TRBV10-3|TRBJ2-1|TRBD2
TGTGCCATCCTTCTAGCGGCGATCAATGAGCAGTTCTTC
CAILLAAINEQFF
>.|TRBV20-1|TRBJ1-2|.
TGCAGTGCTAGAGATGGGCAGGGAGATGGCTACACCTTC
CSARDGQGDGYTF
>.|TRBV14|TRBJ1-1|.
TGTGCCAGCAGTCCGCGGAGGGCGGGGACTGAAGCTTTCTTT
CASSPRRAGTEAFF
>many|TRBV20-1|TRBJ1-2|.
TGCAGTGCTCCCCCCACGGACCTCTATGGCTACACCTTC
CSAPPTDLYGYTF
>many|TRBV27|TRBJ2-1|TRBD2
TGTGCCAGCAGTTTATTCCTTCTCGCGGGAGGCACAAATGAGCAGTTCTTC
CASSLFLLAGGTNEQFF
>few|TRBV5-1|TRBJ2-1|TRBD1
TGCGCCAGCAGCTATTCCGGGACAGGGGCCTACAATGAGCAGTTCTTC
CASSYSGTGAYNEQFF
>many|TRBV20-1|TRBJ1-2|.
TGCAGTGCTAGCTACAGGAGTAACTATGGCTACACCTTC
CSASYRSNYGYTF
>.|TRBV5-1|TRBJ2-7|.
TGCGCCAGCAGCTTACGGGCCTGGGTACTCGGCTCCTACGAGCAGTACTTC
CASSLRAWVLGSYEQYF
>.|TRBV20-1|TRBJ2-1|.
TGCAGTGCTAGGGTCGGCGCTGGCTCCTACAATGAGCAGTTCTTC
CSARVGAGSYNEQFF
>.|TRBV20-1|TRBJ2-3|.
TGCAGTGCGGTTCAAGGGGGAAACACAGATACGCAGTATTTT
CSAVQGGNTDTQYF
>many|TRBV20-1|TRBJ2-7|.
TGCAGTGCTAGTAGGCCAGGGTTTTCCTACGAGCAGTACTTC
CSASRPGFSYEQYF
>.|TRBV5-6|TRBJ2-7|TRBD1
TGTGCCAGCAGCCTCCGAGGACAGGGTTTCGAGCAGTACTTC
CASSLRGQGFEQYF
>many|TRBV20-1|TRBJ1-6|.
TGCAGTGCTAGAGATCTGGACGGGAAGGAAGGGTCACCCCTCCACTTT
CSARDLDGKEGSPLHF
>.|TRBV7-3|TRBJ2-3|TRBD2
TGTGCCAGCAGCCATAGGGCGGGGGGCCTCACAGATACGCAGTATTTT
CASSHRAGGLTDTQYF
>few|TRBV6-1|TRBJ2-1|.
TGTGCCAGCAGTGAAGTGAGAAGGGGATCCTACAATGAGCAGTTCTTC
CASSEVRRGSYNEQFF
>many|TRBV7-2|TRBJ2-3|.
TGTGCCAGCAGCCCCCAACAGGGCAGAACGCAGTATTTT
CASSPQQGRTQYF
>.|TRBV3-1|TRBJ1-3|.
TGTGCCAGCAGCCTGGACAGAAACACCATATATTTT
CASSLDRNTIYF
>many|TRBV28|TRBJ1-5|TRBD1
TGTGCCAGCAGTTTGATAGGACAGGGGGTCAAGCCCCAGCATTTT
CASSLIGQGVKPQHF
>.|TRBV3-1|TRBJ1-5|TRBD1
TGTGCCAGCAGCCAAGGGGACAGGGTTCAGCCCCAGCATTTT
CASSQGDRVQPQHF
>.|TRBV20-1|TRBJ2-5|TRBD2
TGCAGTGCTAGAGACGGGGGGGCCCAAGAGACCCAGTACTTC
CSARDGGAQETQYF
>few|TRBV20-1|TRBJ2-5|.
TGCAGTGCTAGGCGGGCGCTGAGGACCCAGTACTTC
CSARRALRTQYF
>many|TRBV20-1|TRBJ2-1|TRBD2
TGCAGTGCTAGTGGGGCTAGCGGGAGGGTAGGGGAGTTCTTC
CSASGASGRVGEFF
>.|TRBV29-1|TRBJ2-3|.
TGCAGCGTTCTTTACGGAGGGAGAGGCACAGATACGCAGTATTTT
CSVLYGGRGTDTQYF
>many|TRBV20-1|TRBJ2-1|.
TGCAGTCCAGGGGGGAGAGGAAATGAGCAGTTCTTC
CSPGGRGNEQFF
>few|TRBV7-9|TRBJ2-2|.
TGTGCCAGCTCCGCTACTCTTACCACCGGGGAGCTGTTTTTT
CASSATLTTGELFF
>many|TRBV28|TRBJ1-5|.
TGTGCCAGCAGTTCGCCCTGGAATAATCAGCCCCAGCATTTT
CASSSPWNNQPQHF
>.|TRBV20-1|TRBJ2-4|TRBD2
TGCAGTGCTAGAGTCGCAACCGGGACTAGCGGGGTGGTCGGCATTCAGTACTTC
CSARVATGTSGVVGIQYF
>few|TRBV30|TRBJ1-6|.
TGTGCCTGGAATTGGGGGCTTAATTCACCCCTCCACTTT
CAWNWGLNSPLHF
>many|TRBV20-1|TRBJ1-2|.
TGCAGTGCTAGGAACATCACTAACTATGGCTACACCTTC
CSARNITNYGYTF
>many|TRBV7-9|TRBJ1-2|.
TGTGCCAGCACCCCCGGGTCGGGGGTTAACTATGGCTACACCTTC
CASTPGSGVNYGYTF